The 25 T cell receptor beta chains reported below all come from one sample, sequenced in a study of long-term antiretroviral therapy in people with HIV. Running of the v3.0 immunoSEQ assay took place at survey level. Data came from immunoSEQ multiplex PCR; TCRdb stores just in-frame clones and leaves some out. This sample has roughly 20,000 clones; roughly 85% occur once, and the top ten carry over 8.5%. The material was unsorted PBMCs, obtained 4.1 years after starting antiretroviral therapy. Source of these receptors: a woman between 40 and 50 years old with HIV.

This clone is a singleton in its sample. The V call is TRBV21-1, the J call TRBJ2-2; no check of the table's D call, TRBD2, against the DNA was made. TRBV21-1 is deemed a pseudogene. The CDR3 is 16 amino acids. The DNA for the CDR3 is TGTGCCGGCAGCAAATCTCGAGTTCCGAACACCGGGGAGCTGTTTTTT. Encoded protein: CAGSKSRVPNTGELFF.

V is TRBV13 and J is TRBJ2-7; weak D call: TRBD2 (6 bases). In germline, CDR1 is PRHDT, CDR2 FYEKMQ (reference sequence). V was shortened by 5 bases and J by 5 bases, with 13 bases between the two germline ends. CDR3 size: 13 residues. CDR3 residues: CASSIRERHEQYF. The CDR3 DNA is TGTGCCAGCAGCATCCGGGAGAGACACGAGCAGTACTTC.

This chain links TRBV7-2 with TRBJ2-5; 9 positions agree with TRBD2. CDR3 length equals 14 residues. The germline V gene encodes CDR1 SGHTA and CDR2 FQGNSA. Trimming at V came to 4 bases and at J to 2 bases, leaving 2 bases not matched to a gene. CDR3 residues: CASSSTSGQETQYF. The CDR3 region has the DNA TGTGCCAGCAGCTCGACTAGCGGTCAAGAGACCCAGTACTTC.

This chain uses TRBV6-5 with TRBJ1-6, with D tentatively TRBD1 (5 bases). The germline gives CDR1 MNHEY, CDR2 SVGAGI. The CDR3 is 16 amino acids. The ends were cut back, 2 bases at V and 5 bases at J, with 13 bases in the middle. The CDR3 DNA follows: TGTGCCAGCAGTTACGGTGTCGGGACCCATAATTCACCCCTCCACTTT. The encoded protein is CASSYGVGTHNSPLHF.

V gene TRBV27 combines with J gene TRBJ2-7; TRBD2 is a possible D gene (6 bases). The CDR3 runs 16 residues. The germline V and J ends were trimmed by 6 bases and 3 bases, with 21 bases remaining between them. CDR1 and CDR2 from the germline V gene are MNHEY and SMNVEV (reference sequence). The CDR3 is CASRPLALPQIYEQYF. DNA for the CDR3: TGTGCCAGCAGGCCCCTAGCGTTGCCTCAGATCTACGAGCAGTACTTC.

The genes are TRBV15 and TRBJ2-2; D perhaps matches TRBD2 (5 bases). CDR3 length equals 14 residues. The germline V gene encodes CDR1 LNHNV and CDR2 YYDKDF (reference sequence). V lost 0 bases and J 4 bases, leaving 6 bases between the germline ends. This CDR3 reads CATSRDRGTGELFF. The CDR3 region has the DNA TGTGCCACCAGCAGAGATCGGGGCACCGGGGAGCTGTTTTTT.

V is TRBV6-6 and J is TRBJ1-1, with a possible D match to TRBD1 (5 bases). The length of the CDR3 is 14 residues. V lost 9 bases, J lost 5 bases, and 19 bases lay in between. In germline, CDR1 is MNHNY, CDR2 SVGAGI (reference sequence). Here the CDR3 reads CASDPEPRGTEAFF. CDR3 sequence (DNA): TGTGCCAGTGATCCTGAACCAAGGGGAACTGAAGCTTTCTTT.

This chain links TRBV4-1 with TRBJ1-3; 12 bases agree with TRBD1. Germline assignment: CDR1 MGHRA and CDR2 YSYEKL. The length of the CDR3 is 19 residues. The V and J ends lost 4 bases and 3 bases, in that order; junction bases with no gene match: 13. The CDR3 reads CASSPSGAGTGGRGNTIYF. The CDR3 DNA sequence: TGCGCCAGCAGCCCGAGTGGGGCCGGGACAGGGGGCCGTGGAAACACCATATATTTT.

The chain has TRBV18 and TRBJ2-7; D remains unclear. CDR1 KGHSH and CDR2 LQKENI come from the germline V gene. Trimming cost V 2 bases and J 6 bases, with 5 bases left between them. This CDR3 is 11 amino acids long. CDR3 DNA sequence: TGTGCCAGCTCACCAGACCGCGAGCAGTACTTC. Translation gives CASSPDREQYF.

The CDR3 DNA reads TGTGCCAGCAGCCCCCTCCGCTCTAGTAACGGGGAGCTGTTTTTT. Amino acid sequence: CASSPLRSSNGELFF. The chain uses TRBV7-7 and TRBJ2-2; D gene unclear. Germline-derived CDR1 and CDR2 are SSHAT and FNYEAQ (reference sequence). This CDR3 comprises 15 residues. Trimming left V 5 bases short and J 7 bases short, with 17 bases between.

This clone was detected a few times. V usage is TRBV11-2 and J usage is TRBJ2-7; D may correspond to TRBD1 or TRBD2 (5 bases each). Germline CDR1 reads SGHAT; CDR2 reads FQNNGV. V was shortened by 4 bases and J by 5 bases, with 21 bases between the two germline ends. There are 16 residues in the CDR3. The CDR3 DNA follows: TGTGCCAGCAGCTCGGGCCTTTGGGGGTCCGGGGACGAGCAGTACTTC. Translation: CASSSGLWGSGDEQYF. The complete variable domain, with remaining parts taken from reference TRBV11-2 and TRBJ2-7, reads EAGVAQSPRYKIIEKRQSVAFWCNPISGHATLYWYQQILGQGPKLLIQFQNNGVVDDSQLPKDRFSAERLKGVDSTLKIQPAKLEDSAVYLCASSSGLWGSGDEQYFGPGTRLTVT.

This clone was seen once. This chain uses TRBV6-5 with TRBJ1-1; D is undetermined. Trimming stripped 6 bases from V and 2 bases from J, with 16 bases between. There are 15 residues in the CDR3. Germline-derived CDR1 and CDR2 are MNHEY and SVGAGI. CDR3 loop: CASRPGWADNTEAFF. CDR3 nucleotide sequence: TGTGCCAGCAGACCTGGCTGGGCGGACAACACTGAAGCTTTCTTT.

The CDR3 protein is CASSLGGWEKLFF. The CDR3 DNA follows: TGTGCCAGCAGCCTAGGGGGTTGGGAAAAACTGTTTTTT. The chain carries TRBV2 and TRBJ1-4, with a tentative D call TRBD1 (6 bases). Per germline, CDR1 SNHLY and CDR2 FYNNEI. The CDR3 has 13 amino acids. Trimming left V 6 bases short and J 8 bases short, with 13 bases between. Full variable domain (rest looked up from reference TRBV2 and TRBJ1-4): EPEVTQTPSHQVTQMGQEVILRCVPISNHLYFYWYRQILGQKVEFLVSFYNNEISEKSEIFDDQFSVERPDGSNFTLKIRSTKLEDSAMYFCASSLGGWEKLFFGSGTQLSVL.

The CDR3 nucleotides are TGTGCCAGCAGTGAATACGACAGGGGTTATGGCTACACCTTC. This translates into CASSEYDRGYGYTF. The J gene is TRBJ1-2, the V gene TRBV25-1; 8 nucleotides match TRBD1. After removal of 0 bases from V and 5 bases from J, the junction contained 2 bases not matched to a gene. This CDR3 is built from 14 residues. Germline V gene lookup returns CDR1 MGHDK and CDR2 SYGVNS.

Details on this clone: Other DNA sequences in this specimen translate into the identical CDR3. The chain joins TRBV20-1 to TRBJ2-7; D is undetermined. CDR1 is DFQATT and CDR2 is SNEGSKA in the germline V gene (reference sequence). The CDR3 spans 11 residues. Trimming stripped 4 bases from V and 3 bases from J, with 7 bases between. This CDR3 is CSANRGYEQYF. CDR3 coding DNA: TGCAGTGCTAACAGAGGCTACGAGCAGTACTTC.

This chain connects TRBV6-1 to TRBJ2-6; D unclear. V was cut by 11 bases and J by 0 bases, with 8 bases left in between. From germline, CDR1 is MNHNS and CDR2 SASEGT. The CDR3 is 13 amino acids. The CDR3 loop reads CAAIFSGANVLTF. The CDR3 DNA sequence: TGTGCCGCGATTTTCTCTGGGGCCAACGTCCTGACTTTC.

The CDR3 bases are TGTGCCACCAGCAGAGATGGGGGCCCTCCTAACACTGAAGCTTTCTTT. Amino acids: CATSRDGGPPNTEAFF. This chain connects TRBV15 to TRBJ1-1, with TRBD1 as a possible D gene (6 bases). Germline V gene lookup returns CDR1 LNHNV and CDR2 YYDKDF (reference sequence). CDR3 length: 16 amino acids. V was pared by 0 bases and J by 2 bases, with 13 bases between. The full variable domain, in which reference TRBV15 and TRBJ1-1 provide the parts outside the CDR3, is DAMVIQNPRYQVTQFGKPVTLSCSQTLNHNVMYWYQQKSSQAPKLLFHYYDKDFNNEADTPDNFQSRRPNTSFCFLDIRSPGLGDTAMYLCATSRDGGPPNTEAFFGQGTRLTVV.

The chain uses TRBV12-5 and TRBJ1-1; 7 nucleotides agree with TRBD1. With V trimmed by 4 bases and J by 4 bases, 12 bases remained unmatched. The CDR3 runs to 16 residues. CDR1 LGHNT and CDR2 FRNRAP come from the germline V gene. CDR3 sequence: CASGYGTEGYRTEAFF. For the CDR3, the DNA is TGTGCTAGTGGTTACGGGACAGAAGGGTATCGCACTGAAGCTTTCTTT.

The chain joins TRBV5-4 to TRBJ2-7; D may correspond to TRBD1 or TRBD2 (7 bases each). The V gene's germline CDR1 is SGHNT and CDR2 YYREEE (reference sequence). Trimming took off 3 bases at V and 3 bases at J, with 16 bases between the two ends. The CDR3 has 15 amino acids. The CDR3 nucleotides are TGTGCCAGCAGCTCGGCGGGGGCAGGGGGCTACGAGCAGTACTTC. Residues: CASSSAGAGGYEQYF. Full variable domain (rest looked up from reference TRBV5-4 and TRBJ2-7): ETGVTQSPTHLIKTRGQQVTLRCSSQSGHNTVSWYQQALGQGPQFIFQYYREEENGRGNFPPRFSGLQFPNYSSELNVNALELDDSALYLCASSSAGAGGYEQYFGPGTRLTVT.

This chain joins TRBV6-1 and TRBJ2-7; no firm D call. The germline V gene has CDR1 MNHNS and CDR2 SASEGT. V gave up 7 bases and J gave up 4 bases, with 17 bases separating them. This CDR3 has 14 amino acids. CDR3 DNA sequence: TGTGCCAGCACTCCCCCGAACTCCCGTTACGAGCAGTACTTC. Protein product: CASTPPNSRYEQYF.

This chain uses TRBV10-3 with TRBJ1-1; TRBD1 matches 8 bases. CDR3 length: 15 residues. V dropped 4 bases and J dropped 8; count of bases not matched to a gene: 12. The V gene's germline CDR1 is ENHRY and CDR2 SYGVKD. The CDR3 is CAISGSTGDLAEAFF. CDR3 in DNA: TGTGCCATCAGTGGATCGACAGGGGATTTAGCCGAAGCTTTCTTT.

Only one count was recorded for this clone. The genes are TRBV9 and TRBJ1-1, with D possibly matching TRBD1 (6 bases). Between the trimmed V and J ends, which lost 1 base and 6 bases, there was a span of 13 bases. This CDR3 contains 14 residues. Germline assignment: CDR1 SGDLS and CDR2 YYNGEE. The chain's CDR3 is CASSVQTGTSEAFF. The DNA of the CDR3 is TGTGCCAGCAGCGTACAGACAGGCACGTCTGAAGCTTTCTTT.

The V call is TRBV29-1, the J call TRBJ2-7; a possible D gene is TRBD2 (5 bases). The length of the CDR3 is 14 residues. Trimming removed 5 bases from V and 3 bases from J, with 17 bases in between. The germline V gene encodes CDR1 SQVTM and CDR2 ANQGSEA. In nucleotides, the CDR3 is TGCAGCGTTTCCGACGGACTGACCTTCTACGAGCAGTACTTC. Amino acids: CSVSDGLTFYEQYF.

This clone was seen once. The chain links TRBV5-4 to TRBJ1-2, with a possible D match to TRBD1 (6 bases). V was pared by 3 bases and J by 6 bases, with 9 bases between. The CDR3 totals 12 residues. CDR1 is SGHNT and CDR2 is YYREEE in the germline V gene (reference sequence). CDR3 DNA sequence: TGTGCCAGCAGCTGGTGGACAGATGGCTACACCTTC. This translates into CASSWWTDGYTF.

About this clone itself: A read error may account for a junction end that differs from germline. The CDR3 loop is CASSSEADQPQHF. The CDR3, as DNA: TGTGCCAGCAGCTCTGAGGCAGATCAGCCCCAGCATTTT. The chain carries TRBV5-3 and TRBJ1-5, with unresolved D. TRBV5-3 is an open reading frame whose function is uncertain. CDR3 size: 13 residues.